This T cell receptor beta chain was obtained from a study of shared clonotypes between healthy human individuals. Overall study results and limits: It was anticipated that sequencing depth would influence how many clonotypes donors shared.

The protocol was immunoSEQ multiplex PCR, while the TCRdb copy is restricted to in-frame clones and leaves out a portion. The sample yields around 530,000 clones, around three quarters seen once. Germline CDR1 SNHLY, CDR2 FYNNEI. Trimming left V 6 bases short and J 4 bases short, with 10 bases between. The CDR3 covers 13 residues. A word on this clone: Its antigen remains unknown.

Samples left unsorted employed tens of millions of PBMCs for genomic DNA. The sequencing sample was made of PBMCs. The receptor was isolated from a woman aged 40 to 50 in good health. Some clones in this sample may be carry-over from other donors' samples. The gene calls are TRBV2 and TRBJ2-1; perhaps TRBD1 as D (6 bases). The CDR3 sequence: CASRGGQYNEQFF. Here the CDR3 DNA reads TGTGCCAGCAGGGGTGGACAGTACAATGAGCAGTTCTTC.